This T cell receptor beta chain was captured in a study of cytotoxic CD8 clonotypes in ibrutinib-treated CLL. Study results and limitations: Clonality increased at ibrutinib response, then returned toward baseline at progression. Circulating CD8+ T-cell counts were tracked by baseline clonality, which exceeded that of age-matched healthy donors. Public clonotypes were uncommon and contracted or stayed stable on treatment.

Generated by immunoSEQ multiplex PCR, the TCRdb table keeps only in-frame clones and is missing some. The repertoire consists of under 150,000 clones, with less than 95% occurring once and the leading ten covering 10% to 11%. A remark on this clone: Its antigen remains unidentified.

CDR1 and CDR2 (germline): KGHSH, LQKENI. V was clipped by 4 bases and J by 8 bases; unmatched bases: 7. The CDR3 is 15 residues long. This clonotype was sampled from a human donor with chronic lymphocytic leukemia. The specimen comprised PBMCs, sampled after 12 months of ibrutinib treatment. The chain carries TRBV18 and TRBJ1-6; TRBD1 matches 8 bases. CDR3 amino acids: CASSQTRDRYSPLHF. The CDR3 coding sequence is TGTGCCAGCTCACAGACCCGGGACAGGTATTCACCCCTCCACTTT.